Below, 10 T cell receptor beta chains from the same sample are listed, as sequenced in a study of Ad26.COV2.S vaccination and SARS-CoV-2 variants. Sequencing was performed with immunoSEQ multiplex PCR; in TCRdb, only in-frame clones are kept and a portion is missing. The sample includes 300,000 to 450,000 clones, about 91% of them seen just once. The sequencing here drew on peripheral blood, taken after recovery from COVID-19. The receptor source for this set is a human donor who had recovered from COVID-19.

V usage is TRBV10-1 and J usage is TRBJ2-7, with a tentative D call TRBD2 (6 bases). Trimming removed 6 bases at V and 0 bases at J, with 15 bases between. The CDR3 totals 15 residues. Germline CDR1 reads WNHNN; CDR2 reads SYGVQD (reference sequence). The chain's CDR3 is CASSPGTASSYEQYF. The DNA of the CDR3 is TGCGCCAGCAGCCCCGGGACTGCCAGCTCCTACGAGCAGTACTTC.

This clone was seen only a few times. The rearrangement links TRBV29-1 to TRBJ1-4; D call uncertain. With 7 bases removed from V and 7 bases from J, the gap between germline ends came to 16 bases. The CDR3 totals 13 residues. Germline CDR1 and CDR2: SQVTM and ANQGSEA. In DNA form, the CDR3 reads TGCAGCGCCTTCTACGAAGATGGTGAAAAACTGTTTTTT. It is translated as CSAFYEDGEKLFF.

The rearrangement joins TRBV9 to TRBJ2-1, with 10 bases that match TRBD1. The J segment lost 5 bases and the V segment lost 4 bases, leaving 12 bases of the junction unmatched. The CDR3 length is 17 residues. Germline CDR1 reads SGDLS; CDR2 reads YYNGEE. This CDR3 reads CASSIPLDRGPDNEQFF. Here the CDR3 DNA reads TGTGCCAGCAGCATACCTTTAGACAGGGGGCCTGACAATGAGCAGTTCTTC.

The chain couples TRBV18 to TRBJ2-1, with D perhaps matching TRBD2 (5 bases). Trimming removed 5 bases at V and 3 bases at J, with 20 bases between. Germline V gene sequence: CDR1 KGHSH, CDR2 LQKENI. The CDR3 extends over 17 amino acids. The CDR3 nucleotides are TGTGCCAGCTCAACTTTCCAAGAGGTAGCGAGCTACAATGAGCAGTTCTTC. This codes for CASSTFQEVASYNEQFF.

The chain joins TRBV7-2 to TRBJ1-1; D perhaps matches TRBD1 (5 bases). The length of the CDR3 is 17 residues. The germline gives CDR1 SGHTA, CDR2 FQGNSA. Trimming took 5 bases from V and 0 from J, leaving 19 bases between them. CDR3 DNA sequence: TGTGCCAGCAGCCTCGACCCCGGGGCCATGCTGAACACTGAAGCTTTCTTT. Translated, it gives CASSLDPGAMLNTEAFF.

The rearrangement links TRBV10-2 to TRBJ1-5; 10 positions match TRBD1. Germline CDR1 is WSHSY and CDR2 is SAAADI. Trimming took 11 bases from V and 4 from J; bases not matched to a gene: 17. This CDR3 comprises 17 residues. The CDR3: CAVQGRTGGKGNQPQHF. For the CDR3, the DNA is TGCGCCGTACAAGGGAGGACAGGGGGAAAAGGTAATCAGCCCCAGCATTTT.

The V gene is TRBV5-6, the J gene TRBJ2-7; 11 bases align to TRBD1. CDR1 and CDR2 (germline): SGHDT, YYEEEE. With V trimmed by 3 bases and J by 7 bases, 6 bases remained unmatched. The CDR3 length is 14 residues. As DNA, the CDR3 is TGTGCCAGCAGCTACCTGGACAGGGGGCGGGAGCAGTACTTC. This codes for CASSYLDRGREQYF.

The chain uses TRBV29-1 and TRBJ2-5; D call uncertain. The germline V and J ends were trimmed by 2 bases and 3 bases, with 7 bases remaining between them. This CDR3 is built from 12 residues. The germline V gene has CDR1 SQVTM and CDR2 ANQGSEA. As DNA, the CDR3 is TGCAGCGTTGAAATCGCAAAAGAGACCCAGTACTTC. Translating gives CSVEIAKETQYF. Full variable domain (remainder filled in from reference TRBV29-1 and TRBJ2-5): SAVISQKPSRDICQRGTSLTIQCQVDSQVTMMFWYRQQPGQSLTLIATANQGSEATYESGFVIDKFPISRPNLTFSTLTVSNMSPEDSSIYLCSVEIAKETQYFGPGTRLLVL.

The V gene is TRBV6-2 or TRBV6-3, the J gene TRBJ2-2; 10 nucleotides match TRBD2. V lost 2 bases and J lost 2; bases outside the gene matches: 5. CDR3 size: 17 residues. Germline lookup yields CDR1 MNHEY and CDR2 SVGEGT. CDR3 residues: CASSYGLAGVNTGELFF. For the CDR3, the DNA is TGTGCCAGCAGTTACGGGCTAGCGGGGGTAAACACCGGGGAGCTGTTTTTT.

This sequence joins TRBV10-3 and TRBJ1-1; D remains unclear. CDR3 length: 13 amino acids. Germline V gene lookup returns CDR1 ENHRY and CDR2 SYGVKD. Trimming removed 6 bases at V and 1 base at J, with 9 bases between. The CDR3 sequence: CAISPLGNTEAFF. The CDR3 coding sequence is TGTGCCATCAGCCCATTAGGGAACACTGAAGCTTTCTTT.